Presented here are 26 T cell receptor beta chains from one specimen sequenced in a study of regulatory T cells in long-lasting Graves disease. The time point: persistent/refractory GD, antithyroid drugs over 5 years with positive TRAb. The authors made the TCR library using RNA they extracted from PBMCs. Both iRepertoire HTBI primers and Arm-PCR of CDR3 regions were used to build the TCR beta libraries. TCRdb ran MiXCR on the multiplex PCR reads and lists one entry per CDR3 protein. The sample includes some 370,000 distinct CDR3 sequences, 20% to 25% of them seen just once. The input for sequencing was peripheral blood mononuclear cells (PBMCs), taken when the disease was refractory, from a patient treated with antithyroid drugs. The receptor set was obtained from a woman between 40 and 55 years old with Graves disease.

The J gene is TRBJ1-2, the V gene TRBV6-1; weak D call: TRBD1 (5 bases). The CDR3 has 14 amino acids. The V end was cut by 7 bases, the J end by 4 bases, with 16 bases between. Looked up from germline, CDR1 is MNHNS and CDR2 is SASEGT. Written as DNA, the CDR3 is TGTGCCAGCACCCAAGGGACCTTGCCCTATGGCTACACCTTC. It encodes CASTQGTLPYGYTF.

This clonotype showed up just a few times. V gene TRBV10-3 combines with J gene TRBJ2-1; 11 bases agree with TRBD2. The CDR3 runs to 15 residues. CDR1 ENHRY and CDR2 SYGVKD come from the germline V gene. The ends lost 5 bases at V and 3 bases at J; junction bases unmatched: 3. CDR3 in amino acids: CAISSGTSGYNEQFF. As DNA, the CDR3 is TGTGCCATCAGTTCCGGGACTAGCGGCTACAATGAGCAGTTCTTC.

This chain's CDR3 is CASSLAGLRIQETQYF. Here the CDR3 DNA reads TGTGCCAGCAGCTTGGCCGGGCTAAGGATACAAGAGACCCAGTACTTC. The chain has TRBV5-4 and TRBJ2-5; D unresolved. CDR1 is SGHNT and CDR2 is YYREEE in the germline V gene (reference sequence). Between the trimmed V and J ends, which lost 0 bases and 2 bases, there was a span of 14 bases. This CDR3 has 16 amino acids.

The V call is TRBV5-4, the J call TRBJ2-7, with unresolved D. Deletions cut 4 bases from V and 7 bases from J, with 15 bases between. Germline V gene data show CDR1 as SGHNT and CDR2 as YYREEE (reference sequence). The CDR3 totals 13 residues. CDR3 amino acids: CASSRTGVGEQYF. The DNA for the CDR3 is TGTGCCAGCAGCAGGACGGGCGTAGGAGAGCAGTACTTC. The whole variable domain, filled in from reference TRBV5-4 and TRBJ2-7, reads ETGVTQSPTHLIKTRGQQVTLRCSSQSGHNTVSWYQQALGQGPQFIFQYYREEENGRGNFPPRFSGLQFPNYSSELNVNALELDDSALYLCASSRTGVGEQYFGPGTRLTVT.

This clonotype was detected ten times or more. This chain links TRBV12-3 or TRBV12-4 with TRBJ2-5; TRBD1 agrees at 10 bases. CDR3 size: 14 residues. Germline trimming cut 6 bases from V and 4 bases from J; bases unmatched to any gene: 5. Written as DNA, the CDR3 is TGTGCCAGCAGCCGACAGGGGGCTCGAGAGACCCAGTACTTC. Translation: CASSRQGARETQYF.

This clonotype was counted between two and nine times. V and J are TRBV9 and TRBJ2-4; D remains unclear. V shed 3 bases and J shed 6 bases, with 7 bases lying between them. The CDR3 length is 12 residues. The germline V gene encodes CDR1 SGDLS and CDR2 YYNGEE. The CDR3 DNA follows: TGTGCCAGCAGCGACGGCGGAAACATTCAGTACTTC. Protein sequence: CASSDGGNIQYF.

This clonotype appeared many times. The chain recombines TRBV29-1 with TRBJ2-7, with a tentative D call TRBD1 (5 bases). Between the trimmed V and J ends, which lost 0 bases and 3 bases, there was a span of 6 bases. Germline lookup yields CDR1 SQVTM and CDR2 ANQGSEA. The CDR3 runs 12 residues. The CDR3 DNA reads as TGCAGCGTTGAAGACGACAGCTACGAGCAGTACTTC. Its translation: CSVEDDSYEQYF.

In its sample, this clonotype was seen many times. The chain uses TRBV11-2 and TRBJ1-4; possible D gene TRBD1, 6 bases. Per germline, CDR1 SGHAT and CDR2 FQNNGV. This CDR3 is built from 14 residues. V gave up 4 bases and J gave up 5 bases, with 11 bases separating them. CDR3 amino acids: CASSSGTSNEKLFF. In DNA form, the CDR3 reads TGTGCCAGCAGCTCCGGGACATCAAATGAAAAACTGTTTTTT.

This clonotype was counted at least ten times. The chain employs TRBV2 and TRBJ2-7; no definite D call. CDR3 size: 11 residues. The germline V and J ends were trimmed by 6 bases and 3 bases, with 6 bases remaining between them. CDR1 and CDR2 (germline): SNHLY, FYNNEI. The CDR3 sequence: CASRSLYEQYF. DNA of the CDR3: TGTGCCAGCAGATCACTCTACGAGCAGTACTTC.

V gene TRBV19 combines with J gene TRBJ2-7; D is undetermined. The CDR3 loop spans 13 amino acids. V lost 5 bases and J lost 0, with 8 bases in between. The germline V gene encodes CDR1 LNHDA and CDR2 SQIVND (reference sequence). CDR3 amino acids: CASSRSDSYEQYF. In nucleotides, the CDR3 is TGTGCCAGTAGTCGCAGCGACTCCTACGAGCAGTACTTC.

This clonotype was found a few times. This rearrangement joins TRBV6-1 to TRBJ1-3, with unresolved D. The germline CDR1 and CDR2 sequences are MNHNS and SASEGT. CDR3 length: 14 amino acids. Trimming took off 4 bases at V and 0 bases at J, with 7 bases between the two ends. The CDR3 coding sequence is TGTGCCAGCAGTGCCAGTGTCTCTGGAAACACCATATATTTT. Protein product: CASSASVSGNTIYF.

The rearrangement uses TRBV7-8 and TRBJ2-3, with TRBD2 matching 13 bases. This CDR3 spans 16 amino acids. Germline CDR1 and CDR2: SGHVS and FQNEAQ. J was trimmed by 6 bases and V by 5 bases; bases with no gene match: 8. This chain's CDR3 is CASSRGLAGDPDTQYF. The CDR3 DNA reads as TGTGCCAGCAGCCGAGGACTAGCGGGAGATCCTGATACGCAGTATTTT.

This clonotype was recorded at least ten times. The V and J genes are TRBV28 and TRBJ2-5; unclear D gene. Germline CDR1 MDHEN, CDR2 SYDVKM. Trimming took off 5 bases at V and 0 bases at J, with 10 bases between the two ends. This CDR3 has 14 amino acids. DNA of the CDR3: TGTGCCAGCAGTGAAAGGATAGACCAAGAGACCCAGTACTTC. Protein product: CASSERIDQETQYF.

This clonotype showed up just a few times. This chain joins TRBV5-1 and TRBJ2-6; D not resolved. The CDR3 contains 14 residues. Trimming took off 6 bases at V and 3 bases at J, with 10 bases between the two ends. Germline V CDR1 and CDR2: SGHRS, YFSETQ. CDR3 in amino acids: CASKEQLGANVLTF. Here the CDR3 DNA reads TGCGCCAGCAAGGAGCAGCTTGGGGCCAACGTCCTGACTTTC. Using reference TRBV5-1 and TRBJ2-6 for the parts outside the CDR3, the full variable domain is KAGVTQTPRYLIKTRGQQVTLSCSPISGHRSVSWYQQTPGQGLQFLFEYFSETQRNKGNFPGRFSGRQFSNSRSEMNVSTLELGDSALYLCASKEQLGANVLTFGAGSRLTVL.

The table lists this clonotype with many counts. V is TRBV28 and J is TRBJ2-5, with 9 bases that match TRBD1. The J call is doubtful: the DNA matches TRBJ2-1 better. Germline V CDR1 and CDR2: MDHEN, SYDVKM. The CDR3 contains 15 residues. CDR3 sequence (DNA): TGTGCCAGCAGTTTTTCAGGGACAGGGTACAATGAGCAGTTCTTC. Translation: CASSFSGTGYNEQFF.

V gene TRBV28 combines with J gene TRBJ1-1; no definite D call. The CDR3 runs to 14 residues. CDR1 is MDHEN, CDR2 SYDVKM, per germline. V was pared by 4 bases and J by 2 bases, with 11 bases between. The CDR3 DNA follows: TGTGCCAGCAGTTCCGCCATCCGTAACACTGAAGCTTTCTTT. It translates to CASSSAIRNTEAFF.

This clonotype was seen only a few times. V usage is TRBV20-1 and J usage is TRBJ2-7; perhaps TRBD1 as D (6 bases). The CDR3 runs 16 residues. V shed 6 bases and J shed 2 bases, with 23 bases lying between them. Germline V CDR1 and CDR2: DFQATT, SNEGSKA (reference sequence). This chain's CDR3 is CSALGGVGGPPYEQYF. CDR3 DNA: TGCAGTGCACTAGGGGGAGTTGGGGGTCCCCCCTACGAGCAGTACTTC.

At least ten counts were recorded for this clonotype. This chain links TRBV28 with TRBJ1-1; no definite D call. The CDR3 covers 17 residues. V was shortened by 5 bases and J by 0 bases, with 19 bases between the two germline ends. Per the germline V gene, CDR1 is MDHEN and CDR2 is SYDVKM. The CDR3 here is CASSRTGPFGMNTEAFF. The CDR3 nucleotides are TGTGCCAGCAGTAGGACCGGGCCTTTCGGGATGAACACTGAAGCTTTCTTT.

This sequence joins TRBV28 and TRBJ1-1; D uncertain. This CDR3 region has 14 residues. The germline V gene encodes CDR1 MDHEN and CDR2 SYDVKM. Trimming cost V 7 bases and J 0 bases, with 12 bases left between them. CDR3 DNA sequence: TGTGCCAGCACACAGACTGACATGAACACTGAAGCTTTCTTT. It codes for CASTQTDMNTEAFF.

Many counts were recorded for this clonotype. The V gene is TRBV7-8, the J gene TRBJ2-4; 10 positions agree with TRBD1. In germline, CDR1 is SGHVS, CDR2 FQNEAQ. The V segment lost 5 bases and the J segment 7 bases; nucleotides outside the gene matches: 11. The CDR3 contains 16 residues. The CDR3 loop is CASSHILRDRGNIQYF. The CDR3 DNA reads as TGTGCCAGCAGCCACATACTCCGGGACAGGGGTAACATTCAGTACTTC.

In this sample, this clonotype turned up many times. The genes are TRBV2 and TRBJ1-3; weak D call: TRBD1 (6 bases). CDR1 is SNHLY, CDR2 FYNNEI, per germline. The V gene lost 4 bases and the J gene lost 4 bases, with 11 bases spanning the gap. The CDR3 loop spans 14 amino acids. Here the CDR3 DNA reads TGTGCCAGCAGTGCTCAGGGGATGGGAAACACCATATATTTT. This sequence encodes CASSAQGMGNTIYF.

V usage is TRBV2 and J usage is TRBJ1-1, with D maybe TRBD1 (5 bases). In germline, CDR1 is SNHLY, CDR2 FYNNEI. This CDR3 is 14 amino acids long. V was clipped by 6 bases and J by 0 bases, with 11 bases between them. CDR3 amino acids: CASRYRGLNTEAFF. CDR3 bases: TGTGCCAGCAGATATAGGGGTTTGAACACTGAAGCTTTCTTT.

The chain couples TRBV28 to TRBJ2-7, with 9 positions matching TRBD2. The V gene's germline CDR1 is MDHEN and CDR2 SYDVKM. V was clipped by 6 bases and J by 5 bases; unmatched bases: 2. This CDR3 has 12 residues. CDR3 nucleotide sequence: TGTGCCAGCAGGTCTAGCGGGGACGAGCAGTACTTC. Translated, it gives CASRSSGDEQYF.

The table lists this clonotype with many counts. V and J are TRBV2 and TRBJ2-6; TRBD1 might be the D (6 bases). The V and J ends lost 6 bases and 0 bases respectively, with 15 bases between them. Germline assignment: CDR1 SNHLY and CDR2 FYNNEI. The CDR3 runs 17 residues. CDR3 in amino acids: CASSAHQGGSGANVLTF. CDR3 bases: TGTGCCAGCAGCGCGCATCAAGGGGGCTCTGGGGCCAACGTCCTGACTTTC.

This clonotype was picked up many times. This chain joins TRBV28 and TRBJ1-2, with 7 positions matching TRBD1. This CDR3 is 13 amino acids long. The germline V gene encodes CDR1 MDHEN and CDR2 SYDVKM. V lost 6 bases, J lost 6 bases, and 7 bases stayed unmatched. The CDR3 region is CASSVRGANGYTF. The CDR3 DNA reads TGTGCCAGCAGCGTCAGGGGGGCTAATGGCTACACCTTC.

This clonotype has a count of ten or more. The chain carries TRBV29-1 and TRBJ1-2; a weak D match, TRBD1 (5 bases). The germline CDR1 and CDR2 sequences are SQVTM and ANQGSEA. The CDR3 loop spans 13 amino acids. V shed 1 base and J shed 8 bases, with 14 bases lying between them. The CDR3 loop is CSVEAPFQGGYTF. The CDR3 nucleotides read TGCAGCGTTGAAGCCCCTTTCCAGGGAGGCTACACCTTC.